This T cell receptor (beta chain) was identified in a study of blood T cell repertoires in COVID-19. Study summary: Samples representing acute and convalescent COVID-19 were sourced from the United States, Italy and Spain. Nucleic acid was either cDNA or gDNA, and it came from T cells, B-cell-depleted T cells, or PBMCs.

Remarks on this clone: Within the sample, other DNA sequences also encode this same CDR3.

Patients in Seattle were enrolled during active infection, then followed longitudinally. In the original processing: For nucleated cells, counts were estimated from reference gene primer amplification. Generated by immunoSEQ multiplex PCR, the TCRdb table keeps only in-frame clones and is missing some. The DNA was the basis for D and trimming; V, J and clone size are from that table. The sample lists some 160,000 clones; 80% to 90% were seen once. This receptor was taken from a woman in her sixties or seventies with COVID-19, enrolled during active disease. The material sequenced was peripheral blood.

CDR3 bases: TGCGCCAGCAGCTTGGCTAGAGGCGAGAACACCGGGGAGCTGTTTTTT. This codes for CASSLARGENTGELFF. The rearrangement joins TRBV5-1 to TRBJ2-2; D gene ambiguous. Trimming removed 0 bases at V and 1 base at J, with 10 bases between. Germline lookup yields CDR1 SGHRS and CDR2 YFSETQ. This CDR3 comprises 16 residues.